A selection of T cell receptor beta chains follows, all from one sample in a study of shared clonotypes between healthy human individuals. Clones were sequenced by immunoSEQ multiplex PCR, and TCRdb holds only the in-frame ones, with some missing. The data contain about 2 million clones, approximately 95% of them singletons. Source material: naive CD4+ T cells sorted from blood. These receptors originate from a man younger than 30 in good health. Both conserved end residues are part of each CDR3. Fields, in order: D gene, CDR3 length, V gene, clone size, J gene, CDR3 DNA, CDR3 protein. The D gene is left open where the match is weak. The size entry is marked missing in some rows and otherwise reads once, few, many or a size class.

.	13	TRBV6-1	.	TRBJ1-1	TGTGCCAGCACCCAGGGAGTGAACACTGAAGCTTTCTTT	CASTQGVNTEAFF
TRBD1	16	TRBV7-2	.	TRBJ2-4	TGTGCCAGCAGCCATAAGGGACAGGGTGGCCAAAACATTCAGTACTTC	CASSHKGQGGQNIQYF
.	14	TRBV27	.	TRBJ1-1	TGTGCCAGCAGTGCAAGGGCGTCGGACACTGAAGCTTTCTTT	CASSARASDTEAFF
.	12	TRBV10-3	few	TRBJ1-2	TGTGCCATCAGTGACACTAACTATGGCTACACCTTC	CAISDTNYGYTF
TRBD1	15	TRBV27	.	TRBJ2-5	TGTGCCAGCAGTAGGCGGACAGGGGGCATAGAGACCCAGTACTTC	CASSRRTGGIETQYF
TRBD2	14	TRBV10-2	.	TRBJ2-1	TGCGCCAGCAGTATTGCGGGAGTGCGGAATGAGCAGTTCTTC	CASSIAGVRNEQFF
.	14	TRBV5-1	.	TRBJ2-3	TGCGCCAGCAGCTTAAACACAGGTGGGGATACGCAGTATTTT	CASSLNTGGDTQYF
TRBD2	16	TRBV30	.	TRBJ2-1	TGTGCCTGGACCCTTGGACTAGCGGGAGCGTTGCATGAGCAGTTCTTC	CAWTLGLAGALHEQFF
.	14	TRBV10-3	once	TRBJ2-7	TGTGCCATCAGTGAGTCGGGTCTATCCTACGAGCAGTACTTC	CAISESGLSYEQYF
.	16	TRBV6-5	.	TRBJ1-6	TGTGCCAGCAGTTACTCATCCGGGCGACGGGATTCACCCCTCCACTTT	CASSYSSGRRDSPLHF
.	15	TRBV5-1	.	TRBJ2-5	TGCGCCAGCAGCTGGGAGGCGGGCGGATTCGAGACCCAGTACTTC	CASSWEAGGFETQYF
TRBD1	15	TRBV6-5	.	TRBJ1-6	TGTGCCAGCAGCGGATCCCGGACAGGGAGTTCACCCCTCCACTTT	CASSGSRTGSSPLHF
TRBD1	15	TRBV6-5	.	TRBJ1-6	TGTGCCAGCAGTTACAGGGGACAGACTAATTCACCCCTCCACTTT	CASSYRGQTNSPLHF
TRBD1	13	TRBV5-1	.	TRBJ2-7	TGCGCCAGCAGCGACTTACAGGGGCTGGGGCAGTACTTC	CASSDLQGLGQYF
.	14	TRBV6-1	.	TRBJ2-2	TGTGCCAGCACGGCAGAGCCAGGCGGTGGGGAGCTGTTTTTT	CASTAEPGGGELFF
.	15	TRBV21-1	.	TRBJ2-7	TGTGCCAGCAGCAAAGCGCAAGGAGGTCTCTACGAGCAGTACTTC	CASSKAQGGLYEQYF
TRBD1	17	TRBV11-2	once	TRBJ2-6	TGTGCCAGCAGCTTCGAACAGGGGGCGCTTGGGGCCAACGTCCTGACTTTC	CASSFEQGALGANVLTF
TRBD2	14	TRBV19	few	TRBJ2-7	TGTGCCAGTAGTAGGACTAGCGGGAACTACGAGCAGTACTTC	CASSRTSGNYEQYF
TRBD2	15	TRBV28	.	TRBJ2-5	TGTGCCAGCAGTTTAATTCTAGCGGGGGGGGAGACCCAGTACTTC	CASSLILAGGETQYF
.	15	TRBV27	.	TRBJ1-5	TGTGCCAGCAGTCCCTTCCGGGGTTTAAATCAGCCCCAGCATTTT	CASSPFRGLNQPQHF
.	14	TRBV10-3	.	TRBJ2-5	TGTGCCATCAGTGAGCAGGGGTCCGCAGAGACCCAGTACTTC	CAISEQGSAETQYF
.	14	TRBV5-1	.	TRBJ1-2	TGCGCCAGCAGCTTGGCCGATGGGACGTTGGGCTACACCTTC	CASSLADGTLGYTF
.	16	TRBV18	.	TRBJ2-1	TGTGCCAGCTCACCACCGACGGGAGAAAACTACAATGAGCAGTTCTTC	CASSPPTGENYNEQFF
TRBD1	12	TRBV11-2	.	TRBJ2-7	TGTGCCAGCAACAACAGGGGTTACGAGCAGTACTTC	CASNNRGYEQYF
TRBD2	16	TRBV9	.	TRBJ2-3	TGTGCCAGCAGCGCTGGTGCTAGCGGAAACACAGATACGCAGTATTTT	CASSAGASGNTDTQYF
.	14	TRBV30	.	TRBJ1-1	TGTGCCTGGAGTGTACAGGAAAAGGCGGCTGAAGCTTTCTTT	CAWSVQEKAAEAFF
.	17	TRBV7-2	.	TRBJ1-4	TGTGCCAGCAGCTTAGTATTCGCTAAAACAACTAATGAAAAACTGTTTTTT	CASSLVFAKTTNEKLFF
.	17	TRBV18	.	TRBJ2-2	TGTGCCAGCTCACCGAACCAGGGGCTTGGGAGCACCGGGGAGCTGTTTTTT	CASSPNQGLGSTGELFF
.	13	TRBV29-1	.	TRBJ1-1	TGCAGCGTTGAAGGCCGGCTGAACACTGAAGCTTTCTTT	CSVEGRLNTEAFF
TRBD2	14	TRBV9	.	TRBJ2-1	TGTGCCAGCAGCGTACAGGTAGCGGGCAATGAGCAGTTCTTC	CASSVQVAGNEQFF
.	14	TRBV11-2	few	TRBJ1-6	TGTGCCAGCGGCTGGTCGCTAGGTAATTCACCCCTCCACTTT	CASGWSLGNSPLHF
.	14	TRBV28	.	TRBJ1-2	TGTGCCAGCAGTTTAGCCGGACCTTTCTATGGCTACACCTTC	CASSLAGPFYGYTF
.	15	TRBV11-3	once	TRBJ2-2	TGTGCCAGCAGCTTAGACCAGGGGAACACCGGGGAGCTGTTTTTT	CASSLDQGNTGELFF
.	15	TRBV7-9	.	TRBJ1-2	TGTGCCAGCACCCTATTTCTGACAAAAGCCTATGGCTACACCTTC	CASTLFLTKAYGYTF
.	12	TRBV29-1	.	TRBJ1-3	TGCAGCGCCCGCGACTCGGATTTCACCATATATTTT	CSARDSDFTIYF
.	15	TRBV6-6	.	TRBJ1-5	TGTGCCAGCAGTTACTCGAGCCAGAACAATCAGCCCCAGCATTTT	CASSYSSQNNQPQHF
TRBD1	15	TRBV11-2	once	TRBJ1-3	TGTGCCAGCAGCTGGGGAACAGGGGCTGGAAACACCATATATTTT	CASSWGTGAGNTIYF
.	17	TRBV6-1	.	TRBJ2-7	TGTGCCAGCAGTGAATACCCCCTGACCAATATCCTCTACGAGCAGTACTTC	CASSEYPLTNILYEQYF